This TCR beta chain derives from a study of Tregs in tolerant kidney transplant recipients. On this clone: One end of the junction fails to match germline, which may point to a read error.

Sequencing used immunoSEQ multiplex PCR; TCRdb keeps in-frame clones, though not all of them. The top ten clones hold approximately 0.35% of a sample with around 78,000 clones, 75% to 95% of them seen once. CDR3 length equals 14 residues. CDR1 is ENHRY, CDR2 SYGVKD, per germline. This chain connects TRBV10-3 to TRBJ2-5, with 8 bases matching TRBD1. The clonotype originates from a human donor who received a combined kidney and bone marrow transplant. Sequencing was performed on Tregs from blood, taken before the transplant. As DNA, the CDR3 is TGTGCCATCGGTGAGGCAGGGGGCTTAGAGACCCAGTACTTC. It specifies CAIGEAGGLETQYF.